This T cell receptor beta chain stems from a study of CD8 T cells in ankylosing spondylitis. Broader study findings: For ankylosing spondylitis blood, a TCR beta motif of roughly 8 highly homologous variants appeared characteristic.

The V gene lost 1 base and the J gene lost 1 base, with 11 bases spanning the gap. The CDR3 has 15 amino acids. Germline loops: CDR1 MNHNS, CDR2 SASEGT. MiXCR, applied by TCRdb to the 5' RACE reads, yields one record per CDR3 protein. The data hold under 850,000 distinct CDR3 sequences, with under 20% observed a single time. This clonotype appeared a few times. Its antigen is unknown. The source material was blood, either unsorted or a sorted T cell fraction (not recorded which). The J gene is TRBJ2-7, the V gene TRBV6-1, with D perhaps assigned TRBD1 or TRBD2 (5 bases each). This receptor was obtained from a male donor with ankylosing spondylitis. CDR3 in amino acids: CASSEGWGGSYEQYF. Written as DNA, the CDR3 is TGTGCCAGCAGTGAAGGGTGGGGCGGGTCCTACGAGCAGTACTTC.